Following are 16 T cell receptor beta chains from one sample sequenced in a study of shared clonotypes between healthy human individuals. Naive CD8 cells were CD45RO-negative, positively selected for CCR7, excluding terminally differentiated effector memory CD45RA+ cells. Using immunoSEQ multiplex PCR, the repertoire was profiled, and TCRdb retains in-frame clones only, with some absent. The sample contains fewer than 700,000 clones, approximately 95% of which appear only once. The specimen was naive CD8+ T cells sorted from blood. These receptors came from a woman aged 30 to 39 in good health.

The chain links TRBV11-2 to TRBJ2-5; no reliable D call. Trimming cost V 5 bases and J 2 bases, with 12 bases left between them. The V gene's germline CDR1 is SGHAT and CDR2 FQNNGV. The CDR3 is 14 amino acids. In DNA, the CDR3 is TGTGCCAGCAGCCCCCTGGGCTCTCAAGAGACCCAGTACTTC. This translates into CASSPLGSQETQYF.

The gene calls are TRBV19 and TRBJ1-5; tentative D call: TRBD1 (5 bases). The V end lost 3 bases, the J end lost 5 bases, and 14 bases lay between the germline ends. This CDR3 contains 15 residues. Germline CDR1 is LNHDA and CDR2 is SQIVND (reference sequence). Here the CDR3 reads CASSMWTGGDQPQHF. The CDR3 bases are TGTGCCAGTAGTATGTGGACGGGGGGGGATCAGCCCCAGCATTTT. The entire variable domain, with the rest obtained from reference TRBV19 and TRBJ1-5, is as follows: DGGITQSPKYLFRKEGQNVTLSCEQNLNHDAMYWYRQDPGQGLRLIYYSQIVNDFQKGDIAEGYSVSREKKESFPLTVTSAQKNPTAFYLCASSMWTGGDQPQHFGDGTRLSIL.

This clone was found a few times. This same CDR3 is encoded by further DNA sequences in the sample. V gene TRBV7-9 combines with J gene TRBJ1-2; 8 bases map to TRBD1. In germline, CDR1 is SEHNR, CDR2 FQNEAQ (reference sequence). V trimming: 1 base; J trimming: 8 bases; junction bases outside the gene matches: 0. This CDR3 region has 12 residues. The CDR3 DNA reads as TGTGCCAGCAGCTTAGGGACAGGGGGCTACACCTTC. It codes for CASSLGTGGYTF.

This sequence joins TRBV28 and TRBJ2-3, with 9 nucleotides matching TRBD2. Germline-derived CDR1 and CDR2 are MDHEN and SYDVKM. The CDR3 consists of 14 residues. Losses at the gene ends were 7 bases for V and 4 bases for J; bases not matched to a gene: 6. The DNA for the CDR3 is TGTGCCAGCACCAGGGGACTAGCTGCAGATACGCAGTATTTT. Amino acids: CASTRGLAADTQYF.

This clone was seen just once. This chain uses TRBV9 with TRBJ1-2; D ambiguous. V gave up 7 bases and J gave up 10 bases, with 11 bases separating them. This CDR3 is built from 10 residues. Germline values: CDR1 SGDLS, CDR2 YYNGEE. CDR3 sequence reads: CASGGRAYTF. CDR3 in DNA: TGTGCCAGCGGTGGGAGGGCCTACACCTTC. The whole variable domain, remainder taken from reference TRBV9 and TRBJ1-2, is DSGVTQTPKHLITATGQRVTLRCSPRSGDLSVYWYQQSLDQGLQFLIQYYNGEERAKGNILERFSAQQFPDLHSELNLSSLELGDSALYFCASGGRAYTFGSGTRLTVV.

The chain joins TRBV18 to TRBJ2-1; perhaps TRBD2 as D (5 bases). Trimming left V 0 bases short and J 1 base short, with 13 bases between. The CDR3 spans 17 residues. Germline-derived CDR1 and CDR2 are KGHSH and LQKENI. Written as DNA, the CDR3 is TGTGCCAGCTCACCACCGGGTCACGGAGGTTCCTACAATGAGCAGTTCTTC. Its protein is CASSPPGHGGSYNEQFF. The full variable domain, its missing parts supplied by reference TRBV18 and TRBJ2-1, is NAGVMQNPRHLVRRRGQEARLRCSPMKGHSHVYWYRQLPEEGLKFMVYLQKENIIDESGMPKERFSAEFPKEGPSILRIQQVVRGDSAAYFCASSPPGHGGSYNEQFFGPGTRLTVL.

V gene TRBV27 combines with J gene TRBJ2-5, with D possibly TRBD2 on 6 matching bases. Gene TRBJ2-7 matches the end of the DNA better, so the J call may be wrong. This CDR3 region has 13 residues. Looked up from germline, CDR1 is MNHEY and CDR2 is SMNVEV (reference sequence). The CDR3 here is CASNGGTSHEQYF. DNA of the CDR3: TGTGCCAGCAATGGAGGGACTTCCCACGAGCAGTACTTC.

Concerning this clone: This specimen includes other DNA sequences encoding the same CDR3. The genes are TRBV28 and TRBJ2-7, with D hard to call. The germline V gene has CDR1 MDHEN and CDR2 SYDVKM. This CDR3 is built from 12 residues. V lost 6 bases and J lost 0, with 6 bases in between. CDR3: CASSFSSYEQYF. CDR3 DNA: TGTGCCAGCAGCTTTAGCTCCTACGAGCAGTACTTC.

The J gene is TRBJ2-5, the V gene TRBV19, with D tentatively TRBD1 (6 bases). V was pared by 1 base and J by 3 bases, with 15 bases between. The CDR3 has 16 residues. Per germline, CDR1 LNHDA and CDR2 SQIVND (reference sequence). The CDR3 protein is CASSIGPRQAEETQYF. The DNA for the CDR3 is TGTGCCAGTAGTATAGGCCCGAGACAGGCGGAAGAGACCCAGTACTTC.

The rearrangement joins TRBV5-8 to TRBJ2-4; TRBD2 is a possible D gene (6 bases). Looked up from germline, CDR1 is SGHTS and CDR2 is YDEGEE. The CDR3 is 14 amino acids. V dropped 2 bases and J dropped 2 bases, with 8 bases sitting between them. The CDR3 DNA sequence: TGTGCCAGCAGCTTCGGGGGTTCCAAAAACATTCAGTACTTC. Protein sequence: CASSFGGSKNIQYF.

The CDR3 coding sequence is TGTGCCAGCAGCTTAGAGGACTCGGTGGTACCCGCCGTGTTGAATGAGCAGTTCTTC. Encoded protein: CASSLEDSVVPAVLNEQFF. The genes are TRBV5-4 and TRBJ2-1, with D perhaps matching TRBD2 (5 bases). Germline V gene data show CDR1 as SGHNT and CDR2 as YYREEE (reference sequence). The CDR3 is made up of 19 amino acids. V lost 2 bases and J 7 bases, leaving 28 bases between the germline ends.

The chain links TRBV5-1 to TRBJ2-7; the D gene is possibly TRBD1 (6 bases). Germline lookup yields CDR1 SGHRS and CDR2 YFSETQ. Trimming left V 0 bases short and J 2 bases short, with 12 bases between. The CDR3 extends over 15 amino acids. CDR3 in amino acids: CASSLARDKTYEQYF. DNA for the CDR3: TGCGCCAGCAGCTTGGCCCGGGACAAGACCTACGAGCAGTACTTC.

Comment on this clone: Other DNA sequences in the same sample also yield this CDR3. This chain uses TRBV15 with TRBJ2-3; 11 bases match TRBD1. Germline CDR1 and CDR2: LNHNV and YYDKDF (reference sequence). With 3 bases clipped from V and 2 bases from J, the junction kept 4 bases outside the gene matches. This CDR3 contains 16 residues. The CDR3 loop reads CATSRGGQGATDTQYF. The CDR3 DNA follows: TGTGCCACCAGCAGGGGAGGACAGGGGGCCACAGATACGCAGTATTTT.

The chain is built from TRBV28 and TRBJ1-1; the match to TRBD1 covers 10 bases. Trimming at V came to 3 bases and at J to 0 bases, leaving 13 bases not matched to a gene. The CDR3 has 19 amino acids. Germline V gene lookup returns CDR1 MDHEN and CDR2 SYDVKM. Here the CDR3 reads CASSFPVRDRGFMNTEAFF. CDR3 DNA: TGTGCCAGCAGTTTTCCGGTCCGGGACAGGGGCTTCATGAACACTGAAGCTTTCTTT.

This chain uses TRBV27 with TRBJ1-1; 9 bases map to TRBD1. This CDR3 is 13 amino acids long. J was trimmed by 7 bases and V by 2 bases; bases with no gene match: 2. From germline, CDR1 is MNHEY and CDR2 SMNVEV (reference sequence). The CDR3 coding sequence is TGTGCCAGCAGTTTACCGGGACAGGGTGAAGCTTTCTTT. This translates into CASSLPGQGEAFF.

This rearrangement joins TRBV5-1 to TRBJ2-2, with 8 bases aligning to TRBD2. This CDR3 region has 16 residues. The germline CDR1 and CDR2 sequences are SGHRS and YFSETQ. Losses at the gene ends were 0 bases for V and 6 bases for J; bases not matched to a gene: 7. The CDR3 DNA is TGCGCCAGCAGCTTGGGAGCGGGAGTAATCGCCGGGGAGCTGTTTTTT. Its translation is CASSLGAGVIAGELFF.